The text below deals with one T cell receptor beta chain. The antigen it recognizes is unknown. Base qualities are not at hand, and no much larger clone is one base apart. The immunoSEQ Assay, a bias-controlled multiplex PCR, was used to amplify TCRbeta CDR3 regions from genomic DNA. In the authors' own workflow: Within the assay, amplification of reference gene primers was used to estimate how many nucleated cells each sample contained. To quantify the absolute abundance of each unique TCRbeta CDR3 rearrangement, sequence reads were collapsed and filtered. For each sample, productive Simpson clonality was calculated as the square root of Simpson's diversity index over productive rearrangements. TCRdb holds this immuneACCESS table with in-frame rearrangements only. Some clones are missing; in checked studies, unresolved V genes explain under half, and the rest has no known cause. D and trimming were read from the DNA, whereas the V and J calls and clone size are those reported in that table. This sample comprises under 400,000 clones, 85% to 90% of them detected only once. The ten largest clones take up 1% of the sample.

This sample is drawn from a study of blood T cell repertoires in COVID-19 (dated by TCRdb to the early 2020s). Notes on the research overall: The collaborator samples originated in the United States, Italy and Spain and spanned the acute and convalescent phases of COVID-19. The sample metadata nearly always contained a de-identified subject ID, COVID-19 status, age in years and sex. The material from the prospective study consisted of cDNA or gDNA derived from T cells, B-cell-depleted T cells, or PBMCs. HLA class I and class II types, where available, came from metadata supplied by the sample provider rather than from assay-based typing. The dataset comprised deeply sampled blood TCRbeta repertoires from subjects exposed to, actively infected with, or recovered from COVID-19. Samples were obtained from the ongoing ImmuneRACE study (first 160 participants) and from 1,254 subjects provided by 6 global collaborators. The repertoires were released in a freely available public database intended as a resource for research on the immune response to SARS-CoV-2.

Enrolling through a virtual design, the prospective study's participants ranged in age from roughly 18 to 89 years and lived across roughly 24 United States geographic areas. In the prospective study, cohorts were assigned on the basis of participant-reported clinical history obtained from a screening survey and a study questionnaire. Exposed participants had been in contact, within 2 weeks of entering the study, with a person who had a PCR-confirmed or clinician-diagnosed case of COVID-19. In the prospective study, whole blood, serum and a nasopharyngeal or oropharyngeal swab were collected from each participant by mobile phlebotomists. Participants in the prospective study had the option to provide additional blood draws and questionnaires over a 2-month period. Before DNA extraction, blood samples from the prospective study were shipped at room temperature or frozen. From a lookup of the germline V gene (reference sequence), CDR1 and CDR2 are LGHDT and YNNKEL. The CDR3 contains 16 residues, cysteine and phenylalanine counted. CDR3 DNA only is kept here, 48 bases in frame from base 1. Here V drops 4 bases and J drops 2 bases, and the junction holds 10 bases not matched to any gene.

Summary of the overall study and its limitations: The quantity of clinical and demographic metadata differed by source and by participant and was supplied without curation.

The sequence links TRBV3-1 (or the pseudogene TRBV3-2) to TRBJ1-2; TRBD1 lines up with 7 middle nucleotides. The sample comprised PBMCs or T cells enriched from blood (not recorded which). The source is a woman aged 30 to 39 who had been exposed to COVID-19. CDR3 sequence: CASSPTKTTGNYGYTF. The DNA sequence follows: TGTGCCAGCAGCCCGACCAAAACGACAGGGAACTATGGCTACACCTTC.